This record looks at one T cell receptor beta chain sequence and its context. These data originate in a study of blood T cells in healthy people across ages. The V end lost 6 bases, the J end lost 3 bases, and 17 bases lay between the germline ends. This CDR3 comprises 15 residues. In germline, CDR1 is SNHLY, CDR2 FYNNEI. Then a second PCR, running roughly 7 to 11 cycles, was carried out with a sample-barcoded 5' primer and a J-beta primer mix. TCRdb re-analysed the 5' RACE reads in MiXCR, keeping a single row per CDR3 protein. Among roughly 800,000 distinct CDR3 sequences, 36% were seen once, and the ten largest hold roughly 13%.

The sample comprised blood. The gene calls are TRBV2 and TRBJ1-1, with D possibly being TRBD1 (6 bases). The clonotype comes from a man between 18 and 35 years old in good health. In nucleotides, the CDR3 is TGTGCCAGCAGCCAGGGGTTAGGTGGGGACACTGAAGCTTTCTTT. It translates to CASSQGLGGDTEAFF.